This TCR beta chain is from a study of blood T cell repertoires in COVID-19. Study-level information: Acute and convalescent COVID-19 samples came from the United States, Italy and Spain. T cells, B-cell-depleted T cells, or PBMCs provided the cDNA or gDNA that served as material.

Per the original data handling: Counts of nucleated cells, estimated from reference gene primer amplification, were obtained. Produced via immunoSEQ multiplex PCR; TCRdb's table is partial and in-frame only. That table is the source of V, J and clone size, and D and trimming were worked out from the DNA. This table has some 180,000 clones, 83% appearing once. The CDR3 covers 15 residues. The ends lost 5 bases at V and 4 bases at J; junction bases unmatched: 9. CDR1 MNHEY and CDR2 SVGAGI come from the germline V gene. This clone came up once. Sequences were obtained from peripheral blood. The source is a woman in her seventies who had recovered from COVID-19. V gene TRBV6-5 combines with J gene TRBJ2-5, with TRBD2 matching over 8 bases. Written as DNA, the CDR3 is TGTGCCAGCAGTCCCCCGGGAGGGGGTGGAGAGACCCAGTACTTC. It encodes CASSPPGGGGETQYF.